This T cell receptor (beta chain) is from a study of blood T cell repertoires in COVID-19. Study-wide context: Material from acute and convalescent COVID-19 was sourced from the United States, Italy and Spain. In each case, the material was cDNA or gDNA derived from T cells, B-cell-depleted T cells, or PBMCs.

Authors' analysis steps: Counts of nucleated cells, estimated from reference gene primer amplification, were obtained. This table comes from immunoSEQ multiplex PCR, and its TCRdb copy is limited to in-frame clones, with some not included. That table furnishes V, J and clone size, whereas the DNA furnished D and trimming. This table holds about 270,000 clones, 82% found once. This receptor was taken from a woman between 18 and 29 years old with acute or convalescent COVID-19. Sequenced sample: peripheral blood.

CDR3: CADTSVMNTEAFF. As DNA, the CDR3 is TGTGCCGACACCTCAGTAATGAACACTGAAGCTTTCTTT. The chain couples TRBV7-9 to TRBJ1-1; D not resolved. With 11 bases removed from V and 0 bases from J, the gap between germline ends came to 13 bases. The germline gives CDR1 SEHNR, CDR2 FQNEAQ (reference sequence). The length of the CDR3 is 13 residues.